This entry describes one T cell receptor (beta chain). This clonotype showed up many times. The antigen it binds to is not known. Base qualities were left out, and no much larger clone turns up one base away. The source of the sample is a study of T-cell reconstitution after alpha-beta-depleted transplantation in children (dated by TCRdb to about 2016). For context, the study as a whole: T-cell immune reconstitution after TCRalphabeta/CD19-depleted allogeneic hematopoietic cell transplantation in children was quantitatively tracked in the study by means of TCR repertoire profiling.

The germline V gene yields SQVTM for CDR1 and ANQGSEA for CDR2. The V and J ends are trimmed by 4 bases and 5 bases, leaving 12 bases between them. From the cysteine up to the phenylalanine, the CDR3 has a length of 13 residues. Just the 39-base CDR3 DNA is kept, in frame starting at base 1. The method behind the library was PCR. Sequencing instrument: Illumina HiSeq 2500. TCR libraries were prepared with molecular barcoding, using unique molecular identifiers to normalize TCRbeta repertoire quantification. TCRdb reprocessing: public reads trimmed at Q25 with fastp, clones called with MiXCR, in-frame beta chains kept. Entries that share a CDR3 protein sequence are merged under the most common genes and DNA. The sample profile shows about 480,000 distinct CDR3 sequences; around 13% of them were found once. Approximately 5.4% of the sample is taken by the ten largest.

This sample comprised PBMCs from the stem cell graft donor, obtained from the stem cell graft. The TCR sequence derives from a human donor who donated a stem cell graft to a child with combined immunodeficiency. The sequence joins TRBV29-1 to TRBJ2-1; matching of 6 bases hints at TRBD1 as the D gene. The DNA sequence is TGCAGCGTTGGGACAGCAGAAAACAATGAGCAGTTCTTC. This yields the protein CSVGTAENNEQFF.